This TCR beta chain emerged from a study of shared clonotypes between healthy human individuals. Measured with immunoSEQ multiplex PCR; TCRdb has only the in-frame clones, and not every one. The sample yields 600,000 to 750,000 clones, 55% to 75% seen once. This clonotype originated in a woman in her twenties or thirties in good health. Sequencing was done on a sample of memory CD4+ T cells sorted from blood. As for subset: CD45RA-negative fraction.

CDR3 in DNA: TGTGCCAGCAGCTTGGGACTAGCCCGAACCGGGGAGCTGTTTTTT. It translates to CASSLGLARTGELFF. The chain recombines TRBV7-9 with TRBJ2-2, with 9 positions matching TRBD2. The CDR3 covers 15 residues. The V gene end was trimmed by 3 bases and the J gene end by 5 bases; junction bases not matched to a gene: 4. Germline CDR1 and CDR2: SEHNR and FQNEAQ (reference sequence).